A selection of T cell receptor beta chains follows, all from one sample in a study of cytomegalovirus exposure and HLA in healthy donors. Only in-frame clones appear in the TCRdb table, and some are missing; sequencing was by immunoSEQ multiplex PCR. The sample has some 80,000 clones; over 70% are singletons. Specimen: PBMCs. These receptor sequences come from a man aged 40-50 years in good health and CMV-seronegative. Each CDR3 is given with its conserved first and last residue. Each record gives: J gene, clone size, D gene, V gene, CDR3 protein, CDR3 DNA. The D gene is left open where the match is weak. Only some rows state a clone size, as once, few, many or a class for expanded clones.

>TRBJ2-1|NA|TRBD2|TRBV2
CASSEGRGLANEQFF
TGTGCCAGCAGTGAAGGAAGAGGACTAGCAAATGAGCAGTTCTTC
>TRBJ2-6|NA|NA|TRBV7-3
CASSFGLSGANVLTF
TGTGCCAGCAGCTTTGGGCTTTCTGGGGCCAACGTCCTGACTTTC
>TRBJ1-2|NA|NA|TRBV19
CASSIRTEEGYTF
TGTGCCAGTAGTATTCGGACAGAGGAAGGCTACACCTTC
>TRBJ1-4|NA|NA|TRBV28
CASRNLRQLNEKLFF
TGTGCCAGCAGAAACCTCAGGCAACTTAATGAAAAACTGTTTTTT
>TRBJ2-1|NA|NA|TRBV10-3
CAISLSLPGYNEQFF
TGTGCCATCAGCCTCAGTCTGCCGGGGTACAATGAGCAGTTCTTC
>TRBJ2-2|NA|NA|TRBV7-9
CSSATVLTGELFF
TGTTCCAGCGCGACAGTACTCACCGGGGAGCTGTTTTTT
>TRBJ2-7|NA|NA|TRBV19
CASSIRGAPYEQYF
TGTGCCAGTAGTATCCGGGGGGCTCCCTACGAGCAGTACTTC
>TRBJ2-3|NA|TRBD2|TRBV7-3
CASSLNIAGSSTDTQYF
TGTGCCAGCAGCTTAAATATAGCGGGATCTAGCACAGATACGCAGTATTTT
>TRBJ2-7|NA|TRBD2|TRBV5-1
CASSLGLADSYEQYF
TGCGCCAGCAGCTTGGGACTAGCGGACTCCTACGAGCAGTACTTC
>TRBJ2-5|NA|TRBD2|TRBV7-8
CASSFRLAEETQYF
TGTGCCAGCAGCTTCCGACTAGCCGAAGAGACCCAGTACTTC
>TRBJ2-5|NA|TRBD1|TRBV7-8
CASTGTGFTQYF
TGTGCCAGCACCGGGACAGGGTTTACCCAGTACTTC
>TRBJ2-7|NA|TRBD1|TRBV27
CASSLPGQGYEQYF
TGTGCCAGCAGTTTACCGGGACAGGGTTACGAGCAGTACTTC
>TRBJ1-4|NA|NA|TRBV5-1
CASSSGRTNEKLFF
TGCGCCAGCAGCTCCGGCAGGACTAATGAAAAACTGTTTTTT
>TRBJ2-7|NA|NA|TRBV20-1
CSAPLAYEQYF
TGCAGTGCTCCCCTAGCGTACGAGCAGTACTTC
>TRBJ2-7|NA|NA|TRBV9
CASSRTDYEQYF
TGTGCCAGCAGCCGGACAGATTACGAGCAGTACTTC
>TRBJ2-6|once|NA|TRBV5-1
CASSPPSDSSSGANVLTF
TGCGCCAGCAGCCCACCTTCGGACTCCTCCTCTGGGGCCAACGTCCTGACTTTC
>TRBJ2-1|NA|TRBD2|TRBV19
CASSMPELAGSYNEQFF
TGTGCCAGTAGTATGCCGGAGCTAGCGGGATCCTACAATGAGCAGTTCTTC
>TRBJ2-1|once|TRBD2|TRBV2
CASSLAGLAGSNEQFF
TGTGCCAGCAGTCTTGCGGGACTAGCGGGATCAAATGAGCAGTTCTTC
>TRBJ1-6|NA|NA|TRBV28
CASSFPNNSPLHF
TGTGCCAGCAGTTTCCCCAATAATTCACCCCTCCACTTT
>TRBJ1-1|NA|NA|TRBV2
CASRREDGDTEAFF
TGTGCCAGCAGGAGGGAAGATGGGGACACTGAAGCTTTCTTT
>TRBJ1-2|few|NA|TRBV29-1
CSGKGGGQDYGYTF
TGCAGCGGCAAGGGAGGCGGCCAGGACTATGGCTACACCTTC
>TRBJ2-7|few|TRBD2|TRBV6-5
CASTPTSGGSYEQYF
TGTGCCAGCACCCCGACCTCGGGGGGGTCCTACGAGCAGTACTTC
>TRBJ1-5|NA|TRBD1|TRBV10-3
CAIRADREDQPQHF
TGTGCCATCAGGGCCGACAGGGAGGATCAGCCCCAGCATTTT
>TRBJ1-2|NA|NA|TRBV9
CASRTGNGYTF
TGTGCCAGCAGGACTGGCAATGGCTACACCTTC
>TRBJ2-1|once|NA|TRBV29-1
CSVASPFGNPSIGNEQFF
TGCAGCGTTGCTTCCCCCTTCGGAAATCCTAGCATAGGAAATGAGCAGTTCTTC